The source of this T cell receptor beta chain is a study of T cell responses to AZD1222 COVID-19 vaccine. General study points: The span of vaccine-associated CD4 TCRs extended across spike, with dominance at 160-218 and 743-854.

The CDR3 has 14 amino acids. With V trimmed by 10 bases and J by 3 bases, 7 bases remained unmatched. The germline V gene encodes CDR1 MNHEY and CDR2 SVGAGI. The assay was immunoSEQ multiplex PCR, and TCRdb's table has in-frame clones only and misses some. The sample has tens of thousands of clones; about four fifths are singletons. On this clone itself: Its antigen is unidentified.

Here the sequenced sample was peripheral blood, taken 28 days after the second AZD1222 dose. This chain links TRBV6-5 with TRBJ2-5; TRBD2 agrees at 11 bases. The clonotype comes from an adult who received the AZD1222 COVID-19 vaccine. The CDR3 DNA reads TGTGCCACGAAGGGACTAGCGGCGGAAGAGACCCAGTACTTC. Amino acids: CATKGLAAEETQYF.